This TCR beta chain was observed in a study of blood T cells in healthy people across ages. The CDR3 loop spans 13 amino acids. Germline assignment: CDR1 LGHDT and CDR2 YNNKEL (reference sequence). A sample-barcoded 5' primer and a J-beta primer mix were used in a second PCR of roughly 7 to 11 cycles. MiXCR, run by TCRdb on the 5' RACE reads, gives a single entry per CDR3 protein. The sample holds around 710,000 distinct CDR3 sequences, roughly 43% seen once. This clonotype was seen a single time. The antigen is unknown. Points from the study as a whole: Getting older went along with TCR beta diversity per million T cells dropping roughly linearly.

The chain recombines TRBV3-1 with TRBJ2-5; 8 nucleotides match TRBD1. Matching the DNA end better, TRBJ2-7 makes the J call doubtful. The sequenced sample was blood. This clonotype originated in a woman in her fifties or sixties in good health. The CDR3 loop is CASSSTGGCEQYF. Here the CDR3 DNA reads TGTGCCAGCAGTTCCACAGGGGGGTGCGAGCAGTACTTC.